This entry lists 16 T cell receptor beta chains sequenced from one sample in a study of response to subunit inactivated influenza vaccine. TCRdb itself ran the RT-PCR reads through MiXCR, one entry per CDR3 protein. The sample shows around 750,000 distinct CDR3 sequences, around 21% of them seen only once. The material was PBMCs from blood, obtained more than 4 days after vaccination. The receptors were gathered from a man aged 50 to 60 who received an inactivated influenza vaccine.

This clonotype was seen a handful of times. The J gene is TRBJ2-1, the V gene TRBV7-3, with 8 bases that match TRBD2. With V trimmed by 2 bases and J by 6 bases, 6 bases remained unmatched. Germline V gene sequence: CDR1 SGHTA, CDR2 FQGTGA. The CDR3 has 15 residues. CDR3 coding DNA: TGTGCCAGCAGCTTAGGGCGGGGGGCCCCCAATGAGCAGTTCTTC. Its translation: CASSLGRGAPNEQFF.

This chain joins TRBV10-3 and TRBJ2-7; D is unclear. From germline, CDR1 is ENHRY and CDR2 SYGVKD. V lost 6 bases and J 3 bases, leaving 12 bases between the germline ends. The CDR3 is 13 residues long. CDR3: CAISSTDNYEQYF. The CDR3 DNA reads as TGTGCCATCAGCTCGACTGATAACTACGAGCAGTACTTC.

This clonotype showed up many times. Written as DNA, the CDR3 is TGCAGTGCGGCACCGGGATCGAATTCACCCCTCCACTTT. It codes for CSAAPGSNSPLHF. The genes are TRBV20-1 and TRBJ1-6; D gene ambiguous. The CDR3 sequence is 13 residues long. CDR1 is DFQATT and CDR2 is SNEGSKA in the germline V gene (reference sequence). The V end was cut by 6 bases, the J end by 7 bases, with 13 bases between.

This clonotype was seen at least ten times. The genes are TRBV29-1 and TRBJ2-1; 9 bases map to TRBD1. This CDR3 is 13 amino acids long. The trim removed 6 bases at V and 3 bases at J, leaving 3 bases unmatched. Germline-derived CDR1 and CDR2 are SQVTM and ANQGSEA. The CDR3 DNA reads TGCAGCGTCCCGGGACAGGGCTACAATGAGCAGTTCTTC. This translates into CSVPGQGYNEQFF.

CDR3 DNA: TGCGCCAGCAGCGACTCACGGGGGGGTCCCGTGGATACGCAGTATTTT. It translates to CASSDSRGGPVDTQYF. The gene calls are TRBV5-1 and TRBJ2-3; 8 bases line up with TRBD2. CDR3 length: 16 residues. The V and J ends lost 4 bases and 6 bases, in that order; junction bases with no gene match: 13. Germline V gives CDR1 SGHRS, CDR2 YFSETQ.

There are many counts of this clonotype. The CDR3 sequence: CSIPPRIGRGNEQFF. The CDR3 coding sequence is TGCAGTATACCCCCCCGAATAGGGAGGGGCAATGAGCAGTTCTTC. V and J are TRBV20-1 and TRBJ2-1; TRBD2 matches at 7 bases. The germline gives CDR1 DFQATT, CDR2 SNEGSKA (reference sequence). The V and J ends lost 8 bases and 6 bases, in that order; junction bases with no gene match: 16. This CDR3 region has 15 residues.

The sample holds a few counts of this clonotype. The chain uses TRBV4-3 and TRBJ2-1; 7 nucleotides match TRBD2. The CDR3 sequence is 17 residues long. Germline lookup yields CDR1 LGHNA and CDR2 YSLEER. The J segment lost 2 bases and the V segment lost 0 bases, leaving 7 bases of the junction unmatched. CDR3 sequence (DNA): TGCGCCAGCAGCCAAGATAGTGGAAGCGGGACCTACAATGAGCAGTTCTTC. It specifies CASSQDSGSGTYNEQFF.

A few counts support this clonotype. This chain uses TRBV3-1 with TRBJ2-1, with TRBD2 as a possible D gene (5 bases). CDR3 length: 17 amino acids. V lost 3 bases, J lost 4 bases, and 19 bases lay in between. The V gene's germline CDR1 is LGHDT and CDR2 YNNKEL (reference sequence). CDR3 sequence (DNA): TGTGCCAGCAGCCAGGTGGTTAGTCTAGCCGGGTACAATGAGCAGTTCTTC. Translation gives CASSQVVSLAGYNEQFF.

To note about this clonotype: Relative to the germline gene, one junction end is altered; a read error may explain this. The rearrangement uses TRBV2 and TRBJ1-1; D is perhaps TRBD1 (6 bases). Germline-derived CDR1 and CDR2 are SNHLY and FYNNEI. The CDR3 runs to 14 residues. CDR3 nucleotides: TGTGCCAGCAGTGAAGGGGCAGGGGACACTGAGGCTTTCTTT. Residues: CASSEGAGDTEAFF.

This clonotype showed up just a few times. V is TRBV25-1 and J is TRBJ2-3, with no clear D. V was pared by 6 bases and J by 2 bases, with 15 bases between. Germline CDR1 and CDR2: MGHDK and SYGVNS. The CDR3 consists of 15 residues. CDR3 in amino acids: CASRESGVPTDTQYF. CDR3 nucleotides: TGTGCCAGCAGAGAGAGTGGTGTTCCCACAGATACGCAGTATTTT.

The DNA for the CDR3 is TGCGCCAGCAGCTGGGACAGGGGGCGAATCGGGGAGCTGTTTTTT. Residues: CASSWDRGRIGELFF. This rearrangement joins TRBV5-1 to TRBJ2-2, with TRBD1 matching 12 bases. The CDR3 consists of 15 residues. CDR1 is SGHRS and CDR2 is YFSETQ in the germline V gene. V shed 3 bases, J shed 7 bases, and the junction held 4 bases outside the gene matches.

This clonotype showed up just a few times. The genes are TRBV24-1 and TRBJ2-2; TRBD2 aligns across 7 bases. The CDR3 spans 12 residues. Trimming removed 9 bases from V and 5 bases from J; junction bases left unmatched: 2. The germline V gene encodes CDR1 KGHDR and CDR2 SFDVKD. CDR3: CATGRVTGELFF. CDR3 bases: TGTGCCACCGGGAGGGTAACCGGGGAGCTGTTTTTT.

This clonotype was counted between two and nine times. The rearrangement joins TRBV20-1 to TRBJ1-2, with 7 bases matching TRBD1. Germline V lookup: CDR1 DFQATT, CDR2 SNEGSKA (reference sequence). The trim removed 4 bases at V and 7 bases at J, leaving 9 bases unmatched. CDR3 length: 13 amino acids. CDR3 bases: TGCAGTGCTAAATTCACAGGGGAAAGTGGCTACACCTTC. This codes for CSAKFTGESGYTF.

This clonotype has just a few counts. CDR3 sequence (DNA): TGCAGTGCTTCCGACTTCTCTGGAAACACCATATATTTT. Its translation is CSASDFSGNTIYF. This sequence joins TRBV20-1 and TRBJ1-3; D gene unclear. The germline V and J ends were trimmed by 5 bases and 0 bases, with 8 bases remaining between them. This CDR3 has 13 residues. From germline, CDR1 is DFQATT and CDR2 SNEGSKA (reference sequence).

This clonotype was counted a few times. The chain links TRBV6-5 to TRBJ2-1, with D perhaps TRBD2 (7 bases). The V end was cut by 2 bases, the J end by 3 bases, with 11 bases between. Germline-derived CDR1 and CDR2 are MNHEY and SVGAGI. The CDR3 length is 15 residues. CDR3 DNA sequence: TGTGCCAGCAGTTACAGGGGGGACTACTACAATGAGCAGTTCTTC. Its protein product is CASSYRGDYYNEQFF.

The chain links TRBV5-1 to TRBJ2-7; 8 nucleotides match TRBD1. Germline V gene sequence: CDR1 SGHRS, CDR2 YFSETQ. The CDR3 is made up of 13 amino acids. With 2 bases clipped from V and 6 bases from J, the junction kept 4 bases outside the gene matches. The CDR3 reads CASSFLGTGEQYF. In DNA form, the CDR3 reads TGCGCCAGCAGCTTCCTCGGGACAGGCGAGCAGTACTTC.